This entry describes one TCR beta chain. This clonotype was counted a few times. Its antigen is currently not known. It has no much larger one-base neighbor in the sample; base qualities were not kept. Trimming removed 3 bases from V and 1 base from J, leaving 23 bases between the germline ends. CDR1 DFQATT and CDR2 SNEGSKA were looked up in the germline V gene (reference sequence). Spanning cysteine to phenylalanine, the CDR3 consists of 18 amino acids. Kept here is only the CDR3 DNA, which spans 54 bases and is read in frame from base 1. The listed sequencing device is Illumina MiSeq. The raw public data were reprocessed by TCRdb itself: fastp quality trimming at Q25, MiXCR clonotype calling, in-frame beta chains only. Rows with one shared CDR3 protein collapse into an entry with the most common genes and DNA. Across this sample there are approximately 4,300 distinct CDR3 sequences, with roughly a tenth seen only once. Approximately 13% of the sample goes to the ten largest clones.

The sample is drawn from a study. In this chain, TRBV20-1 is recombined with TRBJ2-3; the D element might be TRBD1 or TRBD2, as each aligns at 7 bases. This receptor was taken from a human donor with rheumatoid arthritis. Sequenced: CD4+ T cells from synovial fluid. The CDR3 sequence is CSARPPGGGDWGTDTQYF. The sequenced DNA is TGCAGTGCTAGGCCCCCAGGGGGAGGGGATTGGGGCACAGATACGCAGTATTTT.